These 12 T cell receptor beta chains came from one sample sequenced in a study of blood T cell repertoires in COVID-19. TCRdb's table, derived via immunoSEQ multiplex PCR, lists solely in-frame clones and lacks some. The sample lists roughly 670,000 clones, around 90% seen once, with 0.2% to 0.3% in the top ten. Specimen: peripheral blood. The source is a woman aged 18-35 years with acute or convalescent COVID-19.

V gene TRBV3-1 (or the pseudogene TRBV3-2) combines with J gene TRBJ2-5; TRBD2 matches 9 bases. The CDR3 sequence is 18 residues long. Unmatched junction bases numbered 15, after V lost 2 bases and J lost 5 bases. Germline loops: CDR1 LGHDT, CDR2 YNNKEL (reference sequence). The CDR3 coding sequence is TGTGCCAGCAGCCAACCCGAGGGGGAGCGGGGGGATCCTGAGACCCAGTACTTC. Encoded protein: CASSQPEGERGDPETQYF.

The chain links TRBV6-5 to TRBJ1-6; TRBD1 matches at 9 bases. CDR3 length equals 15 residues. The germline V gene has CDR1 MNHEY and CDR2 SVGAGI. V gave up 2 bases and J gave up 6 bases; unmatched junction bases: 2. CDR3 coding DNA: TGTGCCAGCAGTTACGGGGACAGGGTTAATTCACCCCTCCACTTT. Protein: CASSYGDRVNSPLHF.

The genes are TRBV5-1 and TRBJ2-3; TRBD1 matches at 8 bases. V lost 4 bases to trimming and J lost 0 bases; unmatched junction nucleotides: 16. The germline gives CDR1 SGHRS, CDR2 YFSETQ. This CDR3 comprises 19 residues. The chain's CDR3 is CASSLPGTGYGSSTDTQYF. The CDR3 DNA follows: TGCGCCAGCAGCCTCCCCGGGACAGGTTATGGGTCTAGCACAGATACGCAGTATTTT.

J is TRBJ1-1 and V is TRBV5-4; D may be TRBD1 (5 bases). This CDR3 contains 13 residues. Germline V gives CDR1 SGHNT, CDR2 YYREEE (reference sequence). V lost 2 bases and J lost 7, with 12 bases in between. CDR3: CASSFEGVGEAFF. The CDR3 DNA reads as TGTGCCAGCAGCTTTGAAGGGGTGGGTGAAGCTTTCTTT.

This sequence joins TRBV12-5 and TRBJ1-2; TRBD1 matches 8 bases. The CDR3 length is 18 residues. Germline CDR1 reads LGHNT; CDR2 reads FRNRAP. Losses at the gene ends were 2 bases for V and 1 base for J; bases not matched to a gene: 12. The CDR3 protein is CASGLYRGGPSINYGYTF. The CDR3 DNA is TGTGCTAGTGGTTTGTACAGGGGGGGCCCTAGTATTAACTATGGCTACACCTTC.

This clone has a single count. The genes are TRBV5-1 and TRBJ1-1; D unresolved. Looked up from germline, CDR1 is SGHRS and CDR2 is YFSETQ. V was trimmed by 4 bases and J by 1 base, leaving 17 bases between them. The CDR3 loop spans 16 amino acids. In DNA, the CDR3 is TGCGCCAGCAGCCAAATCAAACCAACAGCGAACACTGAAGCTTTCTTT. Translated, it gives CASSQIKPTANTEAFF.

DNA for the CDR3: TGTGCCAGCAGTGGCGGGACAGAGAATCAGCCCCAGCATTTT. It translates to CASSGGTENQPQHF. The rearrangement uses TRBV6-2 or TRBV6-3 and TRBJ1-5; 7 bases are a match to TRBD1. Per the germline V gene, CDR1 is MNHEY and CDR2 is SVGEGT. This CDR3 comprises 14 residues. V lost 5 bases and J lost 4; bases outside the gene matches: 5.

This rearrangement joins TRBV13 to TRBJ2-7, with 8 bases matching TRBD1. Germline values: CDR1 PRHDT, CDR2 FYEKMQ (reference sequence). This CDR3 is built from 15 residues. J was trimmed by 3 bases and V by 3 bases; bases with no gene match: 7. CDR3 DNA sequence: TGTGCCAGCAGCTTGGAACAGGGGGTAGGCTACGAGCAGTACTTC. This encodes CASSLEQGVGYEQYF.

The rearrangement joins TRBV3-1 (or the pseudogene TRBV3-2) to TRBJ1-2, with D maybe TRBD1 (6 bases). The CDR3 contains 15 residues. The V gene's germline CDR1 is LGHDT and CDR2 YNNKEL (reference sequence). Between the trimmed V and J ends, which lost 1 base and 7 bases, there was a span of 16 bases. CDR3: CASSQVKGVGFGYTF. CDR3 bases: TGTGCCAGCAGCCAAGTTAAGGGGGTTGGGTTTGGCTACACCTTC.

The DNA of the CDR3 is TGCGCCAGCAGTCAATCGATGGGACAGGAAGAGACCCAGTACTTC. It yields the protein CASSQSMGQEETQYF. The rearrangement joins TRBV23-1 to TRBJ2-5, with TRBD1 matching over 8 bases. TRBV23-1 counts as an open reading frame of uncertain function. Unmatched junction bases numbered 3, after V lost 0 bases and J lost 3 bases. The CDR3 totals 15 residues.

In this sample, this clone turned up once. CDR3 DNA: TGTGCCAGCACCCCCCGGTGGGGAAGGGGAACTGAAGCTTTCTTT. It translates to CASTPRWGRGTEAFF. This sequence joins TRBV19 and TRBJ1-1, with D possibly being TRBD1 (5 bases). The CDR3 consists of 15 residues. Trimming took 9 bases from V and 5 from J, leaving 22 bases between them. The germline CDR1 and CDR2 sequences are LNHDA and SQIVND (reference sequence). Supplemented by reference TRBV19 and TRBJ1-1, the full variable domain reads DGGITQSPKYLFRKEGQNVTLSCEQNLNHDAMYWYRQDPGQGLRLIYYSQIVNDFQKGDIAEGYSVSREKKESFPLTVTSAQKNPTAFYLCASTPRWGRGTEAFFGQGTRLTVV.

The chain recombines TRBV5-3 with TRBJ1-5; 12 bases match TRBD1. TRBV5-3 has ORF status, its function being uncertain. V was clipped by 0 bases and J by 3 bases; unmatched bases: 10. The CDR3 consists of 19 residues. Written as DNA, the CDR3 is TGTGCCAGAAGCTTGGTCCTAGGGACAGGGGGCGAGGACAATCAGCCCCAGCATTTT. It specifies CARSLVLGTGGEDNQPQHF.